This TCR beta chain was profiled in a study of T cell responses to AZD1222 COVID-19 vaccine. J was trimmed by 4 bases and V by 2 bases; bases with no gene match: 7. Germline V gene data show CDR1 as SGHTA and CDR2 as FQGNSA. CDR3 size: 16 residues. Concerning this clone: The antigen is not known.

The study, taken as a whole, reports: Donors in the cohort were predominantly white British and more often female, and clonal diversity was possibly underestimated.

Only in-frame clones appear in the TCRdb table, and some are missing; sequencing was by immunoSEQ multiplex PCR. This table holds about 110,000 clones, 90% found once. The specimen was peripheral blood, collected on day 0 of AZD1222 vaccination. The chain carries TRBV7-2 and TRBJ2-3; 9 bases agree with TRBD1. The clonotype comes from an adult in good health. In nucleotides, the CDR3 is TGTGCCAGCAGCTTAACGGGGACAGGGAAAGCAGATACGCAGTATTTT. Encoded protein: CASSLTGTGKADTQYF.